The 26 T cell receptor beta chains listed next were all sequenced from one sample in a study of regulatory T cells in long-lasting Graves disease. With iRepertoire HTBI primers and Arm-PCR of CDR3 regions, TCR beta libraries were built. Each CDR3 protein is one row after TCRdb ran MiXCR on the multiplex PCR reads. The data contain about 610,000 distinct CDR3 sequences, 15% to 20% of them singletons. Time point denoted: newly diagnosed GD, antithyroid drugs for less than 3 months. From RNA extracted from PBMCs, the TCR library was made. These data are also associated with another study on T cells in Graves' hyperthyroidism and ophthalmopathy.

Material: peripheral blood mononuclear cells (PBMCs), obtained at new diagnosis, from a patient treated with antithyroid drugs. These receptors were obtained from a man younger than 35 with Graves disease.

On this clonotype: Just one base apart from a much larger clone, this may be a read error. Here the CDR3 reads CANSPGPSTDTQYF. DNA for the CDR3: TGTGCCAACAGCCCCGGGCCAAGCACAGATACGCAGTATTTT. The chain joins TRBV2 to TRBJ2-3, with D unresolved. Trimming took off 10 bases at V and 0 bases at J, with 14 bases between the two ends. The CDR3 spans 14 residues. Germline V gene data show CDR1 as SNHLY and CDR2 as FYNNEI.

Comment on this clonotype: This sequence may be a read error, since a much larger clone differs from it by one base. The rearrangement links TRBV6-5 to TRBJ2-1; TRBD2 aligns across 7 bases. With V trimmed by 2 bases and J by 0 bases, 1 base remained unmatched. Germline V gene lookup returns CDR1 MNHEY and CDR2 SVGAGI. This CDR3 contains 15 residues. CDR3: CASSYRTSSYNEQFF. CDR3 sequence (DNA): TGTGCCAGCAGTTACCGGACTAGCTCCTACAATGAGCAGTTCTTC.

The chain employs TRBV5-5 and TRBJ2-7, with D uncertain. CDR1 is SGHKS, CDR2 YYEKEE, per germline (reference sequence). V lost 4 bases, J lost 2 bases, and 10 bases lay in between. This CDR3 region has 13 residues. CDR3 in amino acids: CASSTERTYEQYF. The DNA of the CDR3 is TGTGCCAGCAGCACCGAGAGGACCTACGAGCAGTACTTC.

This clonotype was counted at least ten times. In nucleotides, the CDR3 is TGTGCCAGCAGCCCAGGGTTGCCGAACACTGAAGCTTTCTTT. Translation: CASSPGLPNTEAFF. The V and J genes are TRBV28 and TRBJ1-1; weak D call: TRBD1 (5 bases). V lost 6 bases and J lost 1, with 12 bases in between. CDR1 is MDHEN and CDR2 is SYDVKM in the germline V gene. CDR3 length: 14 residues.

Many counts were recorded for this clonotype. The chain combines TRBV6-1 with TRBJ2-3, with D perhaps matching TRBD1 or TRBD2 (5 bases each). The germline V gene has CDR1 MNHNS and CDR2 SASEGT. CDR3 length: 14 amino acids. With 5 bases removed from V and 4 bases from J, the gap between germline ends came to 13 bases. The DNA for the CDR3 is TGTGCCAGCAGTCTCCGGGACCCCCCAGATACGCAGTATTTT. This gives the protein CASSLRDPPDTQYF.

At least ten counts were recorded for this clonotype. The chain links TRBV7-9 to TRBJ2-7, with D perhaps being TRBD1 or TRBD2 (5 bases each). V lost 5 bases and J lost 0, with 11 bases in between. The CDR3 is 14 residues long. Per germline, CDR1 SEHNR and CDR2 FQNEAQ (reference sequence). The CDR3 nucleotides are TGTGCCAGCAGCCCGGTGGGGGACTCCTACGAGCAGTACTTC. Encoded protein: CASSPVGDSYEQYF.

CDR3 nucleotides: TGTGCCAGCAGTCGGACAGCCCAAGACAATCAGCCCCAGCATTTT. As protein: CASSRTAQDNQPQHF. V is TRBV6-2 or TRBV6-3 and J is TRBJ1-5, with D possibly being TRBD1 (6 bases). This CDR3 has 15 residues. Trimming removed 5 bases at V and 3 bases at J, with 14 bases between. Germline CDR1 and CDR2: MNHEY and SVGEGT.

This clonotype was counted at least ten times. This sequence joins TRBV12-3 or TRBV12-4 and TRBJ2-3; D may be TRBD2 (6 bases). The CDR3 covers 12 residues. V was trimmed by 8 bases and J by 0 bases, leaving 6 bases between them. DNA of the CDR3: TGTGCCAGCGGGAGGAGCACAGATACGCAGTATTTT. Translated, it gives CASGRSTDTQYF.

Turning to this clonotype: The junction departs from the called germline gene at one end, perhaps through a read error. The V gene is TRBV6-1, the J gene TRBJ2-4; D gene uncertain. Germline CDR1 is MNHNS and CDR2 is SASEGT. The CDR3 sequence is 14 residues long. CDR3 DNA sequence: TGTGCCAGCAGTGAAGCGGCCGATAAAATCATTCAGTACTTC. Translated, it gives CASSEAADKIIQYF.

V gene TRBV27 combines with J gene TRBJ2-7; D gene ambiguous. The germline gives CDR1 MNHEY, CDR2 SMNVEV (reference sequence). The CDR3 is made up of 15 amino acids. Trimming took 4 bases from V and 7 from J, leaving 20 bases between them. CDR3 region: CASSSYPGALVEQYF. Written as DNA, the CDR3 is TGTGCCAGCAGTTCTTACCCTGGAGCCCTAGTAGAGCAGTACTTC.

The sample holds many counts of this clonotype. The chain uses TRBV7-9 and TRBJ2-3, with D perhaps being TRBD1 or TRBD2 (6 bases each). V was pared by 5 bases and J by 2 bases, with 17 bases between. Germline V gene sequence: CDR1 SEHNR, CDR2 FQNEAQ (reference sequence). The CDR3 is 16 amino acids. CDR3 sequence: CASSQKGGAPTDTQYF. The CDR3 DNA is TGTGCCAGCAGCCAAAAGGGGGGTGCCCCCACAGATACGCAGTATTTT.

This clonotype was counted only a few times. This sequence joins TRBV4-2 and TRBJ2-2, with TRBD2 matching 9 bases. The CDR3 runs 19 residues. Trimming removed 0 bases from V and 2 bases from J; junction bases left unmatched: 10. The germline V gene has CDR1 LGHNA and CDR2 YNFKEQ. The CDR3 protein is CASSQEGPRLAVNTGELFF. The DNA for the CDR3 is TGTGCCAGCAGCCAAGAGGGACCTAGACTAGCGGTTAACACCGGGGAGCTGTTTTTT.

This sequence joins TRBV15 and TRBJ1-5; D is undetermined. The V end lost 4 bases, the J end lost 9 bases, and 10 bases lay between the germline ends. Germline V gene lookup returns CDR1 LNHNV and CDR2 YYDKDF (reference sequence). The CDR3 sequence is 12 residues long. The CDR3 protein is CATSTLKMPQHF. The CDR3, as DNA: TGTGCCACCAGCACATTGAAGATGCCCCAGCATTTT.

This clonotype was counted many times. The chain uses TRBV28 and TRBJ2-3; D gene ambiguous. The CDR3 length is 13 residues. Trimming removed 6 bases at V and 4 bases at J, with 11 bases between. The germline V gene has CDR1 MDHEN and CDR2 SYDVKM. CDR3 DNA sequence: TGTGCCAGCAGGGCGGCTCTTCCAGATACGCAGTATTTT. Amino acids: CASRAALPDTQYF.

This clonotype showed up many times. The chain has TRBV3-1 and TRBJ2-1; D may correspond to TRBD1 or TRBD2 (5 bases each). V was pared by 3 bases and J by 8 bases, with 11 bases between. The CDR3 length is 13 residues. Germline V gives CDR1 LGHDT, CDR2 YNNKEL (reference sequence). CDR3 loop: CASSQGDWYEQFF. Here the CDR3 DNA reads TGTGCCAGCAGCCAGGGGGATTGGTATGAGCAGTTCTTC.

This clonotype has at least ten counts. V is TRBV27 and J is TRBJ1-4, with TRBD1 matching over 9 bases. V was pared by 6 bases and J by 0 bases, with 5 bases of the junction left unmatched. This CDR3 has 16 residues. Germline CDR1 reads MNHEY; CDR2 reads SMNVEV (reference sequence). The CDR3 loop reads CASSGTGGSTNEKLFF. The CDR3 DNA is TGTGCCAGCAGCGGAACAGGGGGCTCAACTAATGAAAAACTGTTTTTT.

The chain employs TRBV7-3 and TRBJ2-1, with 9 bases identical to TRBD1. CDR1 and CDR2 from the germline V gene are SGHTA and FQGTGA. The trim removed 5 bases at V and 3 bases at J, leaving 5 bases unmatched. This CDR3 spans 15 amino acids. CDR3 bases: TGTGCCAGCAGCCCTGGACAGGGGATCTACAATGAGCAGTTCTTC. It yields the protein CASSPGQGIYNEQFF.

This clonotype turned up a few times. This sequence joins TRBV6-1 and TRBJ1-6; TRBD1 is a possible D gene (5 bases). V dropped 0 bases and J dropped 8 bases, with 14 bases sitting between them. The V gene's germline CDR1 is MNHNS and CDR2 SASEGT. The CDR3 has 16 residues. CDR3 nucleotide sequence: TGTGCCAGCAGTGAAGCAGGGGCAGGGTTGGATTCACCCCTCCACTTT. It codes for CASSEAGAGLDSPLHF.

This clonotype appeared many times. The chain is built from TRBV11-2 and TRBJ2-2; TRBD2 matches 13 bases. Germline V CDR1 and CDR2: SGHAT, FQNNGV. The junction had 6 bases not matched to a gene; V was cut back by 4 bases and J by 7 bases. CDR3 size: 16 residues. This CDR3 reads CASSWRGLAGDGELFF. CDR3 in DNA: TGTGCCAGCAGCTGGCGAGGACTAGCGGGAGACGGGGAGCTGTTTTTT.

The table lists this clonotype with a few counts. CDR3 protein: CASSSGTGITGELFF. DNA for the CDR3: TGTGCCAGTAGCTCCGGGACAGGGATCACCGGGGAGCTGTTTTTT. The J gene is TRBJ2-2, the V gene TRBV19; 9 bases are shared with TRBD1. The length of the CDR3 is 15 residues. Germline loops: CDR1 LNHDA, CDR2 SQIVND (reference sequence). V was pared by 6 bases and J by 4 bases, with 6 bases of the junction left unmatched.

This clonotype has a count of ten or more. Mismatch with germline at one junction end may stem from a read error. The CDR3 region is CASSLGQEYGYTF. The CDR3 nucleotides are TGTGCCAGCAGCTTAGGGCAGGAGTATGGCTACACCTTC. The chain links TRBV5-1 to TRBJ1-2; no clear D. Germline V gene sequence: CDR1 SGHRS, CDR2 YFSETQ. This CDR3 contains 13 residues.

Ten or more counts support this clonotype. The genes are TRBV12-3 or TRBV12-4 and TRBJ2-7; 13 bases fit TRBD2. V lost 3 bases to trimming and J lost 6 bases; unmatched junction nucleotides: 2. The CDR3 runs to 14 residues. The CDR3 loop is CASSLTSGRIEQYF. The CDR3 DNA reads TGTGCCAGCAGTTTGACTAGCGGGAGGATCGAGCAGTACTTC.

About this clonotype: This may be a read error: a much more frequent sequence differs by one nucleotide. The chain joins TRBV18 to TRBJ1-5; a weak D match, TRBD1 (6 bases). The length of the CDR3 is 15 residues. Germline V gene lookup returns CDR1 KGHSH and CDR2 LQKENI. CDR3 in amino acids: CASSPRSGGNRPQHF. CDR3 nucleotides: TGTGCCAGCTCACCGAGGAGCGGGGGCAATCGGCCCCAGCATTTT. Full variable domain (missing parts from reference TRBV18 and TRBJ1-5): NAGVMQNPRHLVRRRGQEARLRCSPMKGHSHVYWYRQLPEEGLKFMVYLQKENIIDESGMPKERFSAEFPKEGPSILRIQQVVRGDSAAYFCASSPRSGGNRPQHFGDGTRLSIL.

This clonotype was seen a few times. The chain combines TRBV9 with TRBJ2-2; no clear D gene. V lost 3 bases to trimming and J lost 6 bases, with 6 bases between them. CDR1 is SGDLS, CDR2 YYNGEE, per germline. This CDR3 comprises 12 residues. DNA of the CDR3: TGTGCCAGCAGCGCCTTGGCCGGGGAGCTGTTTTTT. This gives the protein CASSALAGELFF.

This clonotype was picked up many times. The rearrangement uses TRBV20-1 and TRBJ2-5, with D tentatively TRBD2 (6 bases). The J call could be wrong; TRBJ2-1 is a better fit for the DNA end. CDR1 is DFQATT and CDR2 is SNEGSKA in the germline V gene (reference sequence). The CDR3 totals 15 residues. The CDR3 spells CSAVEGSSYFNEQFF. The DNA of the CDR3 is TGCAGTGCTGTGGAGGGATCTTCCTACTTCAATGAGCAGTTCTTC.

This clonotype was picked up many times. V is TRBV7-3 and J is TRBJ2-1, with D possibly matching TRBD2 (5 bases). CDR3 length: 18 residues. V was cut by 1 base and J by 0 bases, with 16 bases left in between. The germline V gene encodes CDR1 SGHTA and CDR2 FQGTGA. The CDR3 here is CASSLRRLAESSYNEQFF. The DNA of the CDR3 is TGTGCCAGCAGCTTAAGGAGGCTAGCAGAGAGCTCCTACAATGAGCAGTTCTTC.